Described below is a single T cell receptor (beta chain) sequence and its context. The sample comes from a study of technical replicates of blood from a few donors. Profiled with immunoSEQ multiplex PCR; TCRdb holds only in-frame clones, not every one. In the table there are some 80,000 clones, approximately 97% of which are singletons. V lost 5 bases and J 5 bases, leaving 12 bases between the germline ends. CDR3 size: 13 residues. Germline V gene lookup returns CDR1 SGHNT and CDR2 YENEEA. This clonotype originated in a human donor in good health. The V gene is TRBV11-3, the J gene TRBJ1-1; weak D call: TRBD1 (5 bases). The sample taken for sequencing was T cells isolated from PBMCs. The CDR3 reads CASSKGRGTEAFF. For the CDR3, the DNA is TGTGCCAGCAGCAAAGGAAGGGGAACTGAAGCTTTCTTT.